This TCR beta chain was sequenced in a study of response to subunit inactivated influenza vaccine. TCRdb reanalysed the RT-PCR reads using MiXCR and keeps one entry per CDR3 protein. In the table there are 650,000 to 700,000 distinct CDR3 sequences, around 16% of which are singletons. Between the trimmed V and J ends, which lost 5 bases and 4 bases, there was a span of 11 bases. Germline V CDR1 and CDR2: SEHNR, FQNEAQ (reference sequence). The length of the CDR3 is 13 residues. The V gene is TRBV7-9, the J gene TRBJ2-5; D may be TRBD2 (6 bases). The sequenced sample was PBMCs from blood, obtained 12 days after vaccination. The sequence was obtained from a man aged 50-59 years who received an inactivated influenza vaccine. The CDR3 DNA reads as TGTGCCAGCAGCACCAGACTAGGAGAGACCCAGTACTTC. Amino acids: CASSTRLGETQYF.